A single sample is the source of the 28 T cell receptor beta chains below, sequenced in a study of beta chain features in type 1 diabetes. These TCRs are of unknown antigen specificity. Whole-study findings and limits: Shorter TCRB CDR3s, moderately but significantly so, were found in Type 1 diabetes patients in all four CD4+ subsets.

Every bit of the isolated RNA underwent reverse transcription, so sequencing read expressed TCRB transcripts. This table comes from immunoSEQ multiplex PCR, and its TCRdb copy is limited to in-frame clones, with some not included. The table includes around 280,000 clones, about 15% detected once. Specimen: naive CD4+ T cells from blood. All receptors come from a man younger than 30 with type 1 diabetes.

V usage is TRBV5-1 and J usage is TRBJ2-1; 9 bases are a match to TRBD2. This CDR3 spans 15 amino acids. V lost 6 bases to trimming and J lost 9 bases; unmatched junction nucleotides: 13. From germline, CDR1 is SGHRS and CDR2 YFSETQ. Here the CDR3 DNA reads TGCGCCAGCAACGCCTTGGCGGGAGGGCCCCCTGAGCAGTTCTTC. Translating it yields CASNALAGGPPEQFF.

V usage is TRBV29-1 and J usage is TRBJ1-1, with 7 nucleotides matching TRBD1. Germline CDR1 is SQVTM and CDR2 is ANQGSEA. Trimming cost V 5 bases and J 4 bases; bases outside gene matches: 1. This CDR3 has 11 residues. The CDR3 bases are TGCAGCGTTCACAGGGGCACTGAAGCTTTCTTT. Translating gives CSVHRGTEAFF. Drawing the rest from reference TRBV29-1 and TRBJ1-1, the complete variable domain is SAVISQKPSRDICQRGTSLTIQCQVDSQVTMMFWYRQQPGQSLTLIATANQGSEATYESGFVIDKFPISRPNLTFSTLTVSNMSPEDSSIYLCSVHRGTEAFFGQGTRLTVV.

A few counts support this clone. The chain employs TRBV28 and TRBJ2-7; 10 positions match TRBD1. After removal of 4 bases from V and 3 bases from J, the junction contained 3 bases not matched to a gene. Germline V lookup: CDR1 MDHEN, CDR2 SYDVKM. The CDR3 is 14 residues long. This CDR3 is CASSSGQGNYEQYF. CDR3 nucleotides: TGTGCCAGCAGTTCGGGACAGGGGAACTACGAGCAGTACTTC.

The rearrangement joins TRBV4-3 to TRBJ2-5, with D maybe TRBD1 (7 bases). V shed 1 base and J shed 5 bases, with 14 bases lying between them. This CDR3 spans 15 amino acids. CDR1 and CDR2 from the germline V gene are LGHNA and YSLEER. The DNA of the CDR3 is TGCGCCAGCAGCCAAGGCCCCAGGGGGGAGGAGACCCAGTACTTC. Amino acids: CASSQGPRGEETQYF.

The sample holds a few counts of this clone. The gene calls are TRBV6-5 and TRBJ1-1, with 9 bases matching TRBD1. The CDR3 contains 11 residues. J lost 9 bases, V lost 6 bases, and 2 bases had no gene match. Germline V CDR1 and CDR2: MNHEY, SVGAGI. In DNA form, the CDR3 reads TGTGCCAGCAGGAACAGGGGGCAAGCTTTCTTT. Its protein product is CASRNRGQAFF.

The J gene is TRBJ2-5, the V gene TRBV5-1, with 11 bases aligning to TRBD1. Germline values: CDR1 SGHRS, CDR2 YFSETQ. This CDR3 has 16 residues. V was pared by 4 bases and J by 1 base, with 6 bases of the junction left unmatched. CDR3 bases: TGCGCCAGCAGCCTCGGGACAGGGGGGCTCCAAGAGACCCAGTACTTC. Amino acid sequence: CASSLGTGGLQETQYF.

The chain employs TRBV27 and TRBJ2-1; D perhaps matches TRBD1 (5 bases). The germline gives CDR1 MNHEY, CDR2 SMNVEV (reference sequence). The CDR3 has 15 amino acids. Trimming shortened V by 6 bases and J by 1 base, and 13 bases separated the two germline ends. The CDR3 sequence is CASSKGKGSYNEQFF. CDR3 nucleotides: TGTGCCAGCAGCAAGGGGAAGGGATCCTACAATGAGCAGTTCTTC.

This clone was found a few times. The chain employs TRBV6-5 and TRBJ1-1, with 9 bases matching TRBD1. J was trimmed by 1 base and V by 5 bases; bases with no gene match: 5. The germline V gene has CDR1 MNHEY and CDR2 SVGAGI. This CDR3 region has 15 residues. CDR3 loop: CASSTSGQGNTEAFF. For the CDR3, the DNA is TGTGCCAGCAGTACCTCGGGACAGGGGAACACTGAAGCTTTCTTT.

The rearrangement links TRBV23-1 to TRBJ1-5; D is uncertain. TRBV23-1 is treated as an ORF (open reading frame) with a function not yet certain. V lost 3 bases and J lost 2, with 17 bases in between. The CDR3 length is 17 residues. In DNA form, the CDR3 reads TGCGCCAGCAGTCATTCCCCGGGCGGGAGGCGCAATCAGCCCCAGCATTTT. This gives the protein CASSHSPGGRRNQPQHF.

This clone was seen a handful of times. V and J are TRBV6-5 and TRBJ2-7; weak D call: TRBD1 (6 bases). V was cut by 2 bases and J by 2 bases, with 13 bases left in between. Germline V gene data show CDR1 as MNHEY and CDR2 as SVGAGI. The length of the CDR3 is 15 residues. The CDR3 nucleotides are TGTGCCAGCAGTTACAGCCGGACAGAGACCTACGAGCAGTACTTC. Its protein is CASSYSRTETYEQYF.

This clone was detected only a few times. CDR3 amino acids: CSVARLAGVGDEQFF. DNA for the CDR3: TGCAGCGTTGCCCGACTAGCGGGAGTGGGAGATGAGCAGTTCTTC. V and J are TRBV29-1 and TRBJ2-1; 12 bases agree with TRBD2. The CDR3 consists of 15 residues. Germline CDR1 and CDR2: SQVTM and ANQGSEA. J was trimmed by 8 bases and V by 4 bases; bases with no gene match: 9.

The V and J genes are TRBV29-1 and TRBJ1-2; 10 nucleotides agree with TRBD1. Trimming at V came to 6 bases and at J to 6 bases, leaving 7 bases not matched to a gene. Germline V gene lookup returns CDR1 SQVTM and CDR2 ANQGSEA. This CDR3 spans 13 amino acids. This CDR3 is CSVPGTGENGYTF. The CDR3 DNA reads TGCAGCGTGCCCGGGACAGGGGAGAATGGCTACACCTTC.

This chain joins TRBV18 and TRBJ2-6; tentative D call: TRBD2 (5 bases). CDR3 length: 16 residues. Germline V lookup: CDR1 KGHSH, CDR2 LQKENI. Trimming took 6 bases from V and 1 from J, leaving 13 bases between them. CDR3 region: CASSHFPGSGANVLTF. CDR3 in DNA: TGTGCCAGCTCTCATTTTCCGGGGTCTGGGGCCAACGTCCTGACTTTC.

The chain couples TRBV6-5 to TRBJ2-7; D possibly corresponds to TRBD2 (5 bases). There are 13 residues in the CDR3. Trimming cost V 7 bases and J 2 bases, with 12 bases left between them. Per the germline V gene, CDR1 is MNHEY and CDR2 is SVGAGI. Written as DNA, the CDR3 is TGTGCCAGCAAGATTGCCGGGGCCTACGAGCAGTACTTC. Protein product: CASKIAGAYEQYF.

There are a few counts of this clone. An end of the junction does not agree with germline; a read error may underlie this. This rearrangement joins TRBV2 to TRBJ2-2; D not certain. CDR3 size: 16 residues. Germline CDR1 and CDR2: SNHLY and FYNNEI. In DNA, the CDR3 is TGTGCCAGCAGCGAAGCCCCTCCCCCCGGGACCGGGGAGCTGTTTTTT. Protein: CASSEAPPPGTGELFF.

V is TRBV28 and J is TRBJ2-7; D perhaps matches TRBD2 (5 bases). In germline, CDR1 is MDHEN, CDR2 SYDVKM. This CDR3 comprises 16 residues. Trimming took off 6 bases at V and 0 bases at J, with 18 bases between the two ends. The chain's CDR3 is CASSPAVGSSSYEQYF. The CDR3 DNA follows: TGTGCCAGCAGCCCCGCTGTTGGGAGTAGCTCCTACGAGCAGTACTTC.

This clone was seen more than once but under ten times. This chain joins TRBV10-3 and TRBJ1-4; D possibly corresponds to TRBD1 (5 bases). Trimming shortened V by 6 bases and J by 0 bases, and 8 bases separated the two germline ends. The CDR3 loop spans 14 amino acids. Germline-derived CDR1 and CDR2 are ENHRY and SYGVKD. The CDR3 sequence: CAIRGHTTNEKLFF. CDR3 in DNA: TGTGCCATCAGAGGACACACAACTAATGAAAAACTGTTTTTT.

Only a few counts were recorded for this clone. J is TRBJ2-3 and V is TRBV5-1; possibly TRBD1 for D (6 bases). The CDR3 totals 14 residues. The V end was cut by 0 bases, the J end by 6 bases, with 11 bases between. Germline CDR1 and CDR2: SGHRS and YFSETQ. The DNA for the CDR3 is TGCGCCAGCAGCTTGGTAACAGGGTCGGATACGCAGTATTTT. Amino acid sequence: CASSLVTGSDTQYF. The variable domain in full, completed from reference TRBV5-1 and TRBJ2-3, reads KAGVTQTPRYLIKTRGQQVTLSCSPISGHRSVSWYQQTPGQGLQFLFEYFSETQRNKGNFPGRFSGRQFSNSRSEMNVSTLELGDSALYLCASSLVTGSDTQYFGPGTRLTVL.

The sample holds a few counts of this clone. J is TRBJ2-6 and V is TRBV5-8; weak D call: TRBD2 (5 bases). Germline V gene sequence: CDR1 SGHTS, CDR2 YDEGEE. The CDR3 loop spans 14 amino acids. Trimming stripped 10 bases from V and 0 bases from J, with 11 bases between. This CDR3 reads CARTGISGANVLTF. The CDR3, as DNA: TGTGCCCGAACCGGGATCTCTGGGGCCAACGTCCTGACTTTC.

This clone was seen only a few times. The V call is TRBV6-6, the J call TRBJ2-7; D may be TRBD1 (6 bases). From germline, CDR1 is MNHNY and CDR2 SVGAGI (reference sequence). With 4 bases removed from V and 4 bases from J, the gap between germline ends came to 17 bases. The CDR3 is 15 residues long. The CDR3 nucleotides are TGTGCCAGCAGTTCCAAGACAGGACTTGGATACGAGCAGTACTTC. Amino acids: CASSSKTGLGYEQYF.

This clone was seen only a few times. The chain has TRBV25-1 and TRBJ1-4, with D maybe TRBD1 (6 bases). Trimming took off 8 bases at V and 8 bases at J, with 18 bases between the two ends. The CDR3 sequence is 14 residues long. Germline CDR1 reads MGHDK; CDR2 reads SYGVNS. The CDR3 is CASGQTGGEEKLFF. The CDR3 DNA reads as TGTGCCAGCGGCCAGACAGGCGGAGAAGAAAAACTGTTTTTT.

This clone has a handful of counts. V gene TRBV19 combines with J gene TRBJ2-1, with 14 positions matching TRBD2. CDR1 is LNHDA and CDR2 is SQIVND in the germline V gene (reference sequence). V shed 6 bases and J 8 bases; nucleotides not matched to a gene: 6. The CDR3 runs 15 residues. In DNA, the CDR3 is TGTGCCAGTAGCAGACTAGCGGGAGGGTGGGATGAGCAGTTCTTC. The encoded protein is CASSRLAGGWDEQFF.

The chain joins TRBV28 to TRBJ2-7; TRBD1 matches 9 bases. The CDR3 is made up of 20 amino acids. Looked up from germline, CDR1 is MDHEN and CDR2 is SYDVKM. Losses at the gene ends were 4 bases for V and 3 bases for J; bases not matched to a gene: 22. Here the CDR3 reads CASSYLLSVAKTGGYYEQYF. The CDR3 nucleotides read TGTGCCAGCAGTTATCTCTTATCAGTCGCGAAGACAGGGGGTTACTACGAGCAGTACTTC.

The chain couples TRBV19 to TRBJ2-7; weak D call: TRBD1 (5 bases). From germline, CDR1 is LNHDA and CDR2 SQIVND (reference sequence). CDR3 size: 14 residues. V was clipped by 0 bases and J by 3 bases, with 9 bases between them. The CDR3 loop is CASSIEDTYYEQYF. DNA for the CDR3: TGTGCCAGTAGTATAGAGGACACGTACTACGAGCAGTACTTC.

The rearrangement uses TRBV11-2 and TRBJ2-1, with 12 bases lining up with TRBD2. CDR1 is SGHAT, CDR2 FQNNGV, per germline. CDR3 length: 15 amino acids. V dropped 5 bases and J dropped 9; count of bases not matched to a gene: 8. CDR3 DNA: TGTGCCAGCAGCCTCGGACTAGCGGGACAAGGTGAGCAGTTCTTC. This encodes CASSLGLAGQGEQFF. Filled out from reference TRBV11-2 and TRBJ2-1, the complete variable domain reads EAGVAQSPRYKIIEKRQSVAFWCNPISGHATLYWYQQILGQGPKLLIQFQNNGVVDDSQLPKDRFSAERLKGVDSTLKIQPAKLEDSAVYLCASSLGLAGQGEQFFGPGTRLTVL.

This clone has just a few counts. The chain links TRBV11-2 to TRBJ2-2; 9 bases map to TRBD2. Germline-derived CDR1 and CDR2 are SGHAT and FQNNGV. Trimming at V came to 5 bases and at J to 1 base, leaving 2 bases not matched to a gene. The CDR3 consists of 15 residues. The CDR3 region has the DNA TGTGCCAGCAGCCTTAGCGGGAGGAACACCGGGGAGCTGTTTTTT. Protein sequence: CASSLSGRNTGELFF.

This clone occurred once. This chain connects TRBV2 to TRBJ1-2; maybe TRBD1 (6 bases). This CDR3 region has 14 residues. Trimming took off 2 bases at V and 2 bases at J, with 9 bases between the two ends. Germline assignment: CDR1 SNHLY and CDR2 FYNNEI. DNA of the CDR3: TGTGCCAGCAGTGAAAACAGGGTCAACTATGGCTACACCTTC. As protein: CASSENRVNYGYTF.

J is TRBJ2-6 and V is TRBV9; TRBD1 agrees at 10 bases. Germline CDR1 is SGDLS and CDR2 is YYNGEE. There are 18 residues in the CDR3. V shed 0 bases, J shed 2 bases, and the junction held 5 bases outside the gene matches. CDR3 protein: CASSVGTGGRTGANVLTF. DNA for the CDR3: TGTGCCAGCAGCGTAGGGACAGGGGGTAGAACTGGGGCCAACGTCCTGACTTTC.